A selection of T cell receptor beta chains follows, all from one sample in a study of blood T cell repertoires in COVID-19. The assay was immunoSEQ multiplex PCR, and TCRdb's table has in-frame clones only and misses some. Here the sample spans roughly 18,000 clones, approximately 80% being singletons. The sample consisted of peripheral blood. The source is an elderly man with acute or convalescent COVID-19. The CDR3 runs from the conserved cysteine through the conserved F or W. A D gene is named only where the DNA matches it firmly. Expanded clones are given a class, and other clones once, few, many or no size at all.

J | V | D | size | DNA | CDR3
TRBJ1-1 | TRBV5-5 | TRBD1 | . | TGTGCCAGCAGCTTGGTTGGACAGGGTCTGAACACTGAAGCTTTCTTT | CASSLVGQGLNTEAFF
TRBJ2-3 | TRBV24-1 | . | . | TGTGCCGCCAGCAGGGCGGGGAACACAGATACGCAGTATTTT | CAASRAGNTDTQYF
TRBJ2-1 | TRBV4-3 | TRBD2 | . | TGCGCCAGCAGCCAAGAATGGGGGGGGTATAACAATGAGCAGTTCTTC | CASSQEWGGYNNEQFF
TRBJ1-1 | TRBV28 | . | . | TGTGCCAGCAGTACCCAGACACGGGGGACTGAAGCTTTCTTT | CASSTQTRGTEAFF
TRBJ2-1 | TRBV19 | TRBD2 | . | TGTGCCAGTAGCGCCCAGAGCGGGGGATACAATGAGCAGTTCTTC | CASSAQSGGYNEQFF
TRBJ1-1 | TRBV5-1 | . | . | TGCGCCAGCAGCCCCGGGACAAGCTATGAAGCTTTCTTT | CASSPGTSYEAFF
TRBJ1-2 | TRBV28 | TRBD1 | . | TGTGCCAGCAGTTCGGCCGGGACAGGGATGTCTGGCTACACCTTC | CASSSAGTGMSGYTF
TRBJ1-3 | TRBV5-1 | . | . | TGCGCCAGCAGCCCCACCAGCTCTGGAAACACCATATATTTT | CASSPTSSGNTIYF
TRBJ2-2 | TRBV15 | . | . | TGTGCCACCAGCAGACGTGGACAGATAAACACCGGGGAGCTGTTTTTT | CATSRRGQINTGELFF
TRBJ2-3 | TRBV7-6 | TRBD1 | . | TGTGCCAGCAGCTTAGGGACAGGGGGCGCAGATACGCAGTATTTT | CASSLGTGGADTQYF
TRBJ1-6 | TRBV6-2/TRBV6-3 | TRBD1 | . | TGTGCCAGCAGTCAAGGGGCAGGGGGAAGACCCCTCCACTTT | CASSQGAGGRPLHF
TRBJ2-6 | TRBV5-5 | . | . | TGTGCCAGCAGCTTGGCCGTTTCTATCGGCTCTGGGGCCAACGTCCTGACTTTC | CASSLAVSIGSGANVLTF
TRBJ1-2 | TRBV29-1 | . | . | TGCAGCGTTGAGCAGGTTGGCTACACCTTC | CSVEQVGYTF
TRBJ2-7 | TRBV6-5 | TRBD1 | few | TGTGCCAGCACCCTCGGACAGGACATAAACGAGCAGTACTTC | CASTLGQDINEQYF
TRBJ1-3 | TRBV5-1 | . | . | TGCGCCAGCAGCCAAACAGGGTTATCTGGAAACACCATATATTTT | CASSQTGLSGNTIYF
TRBJ2-3 | TRBV12-5 | . | . | TGTGCTAGTGGTTTGGGACCCGGGACTGGCACAGATACGCAGTATTTT | CASGLGPGTGTDTQYF
TRBJ2-3 | TRBV7-2 | TRBD2 | few | TGTGCCAGCAGTTACGCCGGACTAGCAGGGAGCACAGATACGCAGTATTTT | CASSYAGLAGSTDTQYF
TRBJ2-2 | TRBV4-3 | . | . | TGCGCCAGCAGCCAAGATGTGGGAGACACCGGGGAGCTGTTTTTT | CASSQDVGDTGELFF
TRBJ1-4 | TRBV18 | TRBD1 | . | TGTGCCAGCTCACCGCGAGGGACAGTGAATAATGAAAAACTGTTTTTT | CASSPRGTVNNEKLFF
TRBJ2-1 | TRBV2 | . | . | TGTGCCAGCAGTGAATGGGGAGGGGGGGCGAATGAGCAGTTCTTC | CASSEWGGGANEQFF
TRBJ2-5 | TRBV24-1 | . | . | TGTGCCACCAGTGAACCCCGGGACATCAAAGAGACCCAGTACTTC | CATSEPRDIKETQYF
TRBJ2-2 | TRBV4-3 | . | . | TGCGCCAGCAGCCCACCTCGGTCGGGGAGGGGGACCGGGGAGCTGTTTTTT | CASSPPRSGRGTGELFF
TRBJ1-6 | TRBV18 | . | . | TGTGCCAGCTCACCAGCAGGGATAGATTCACCCCTCCACTTT | CASSPAGIDSPLHF
TRBJ1-2 | TRBV3-1/TRBV3-2 | TRBD1 | . | TGTGCCAGCAGCCAAGTCGGGACAGGGAGGAGAATCTATGGCTACACCTTC | CASSQVGTGRRIYGYTF
TRBJ1-6 | TRBV10-1 | . | few | TGCGCCACCGGAGGGAGGAAGCCGAAGGATTCACCCCTCCACTTT | CATGGRKPKDSPLHF
TRBJ2-7 | TRBV7-2 | . | . | TGTGCCAGCAGCTCGACGACAGGGAGGATTAACTACGAGCAGTACTTC | CASSSTTGRINYEQYF
TRBJ2-7 | TRBV6-2/TRBV6-3 | . | . | TGTGCCAGCAGTTACGGCGGGACGGGGAATGGCGAGCAGTACTTC | CASSYGGTGNGEQYF
TRBJ1-5 | TRBV6-6 | . | . | TGTGCCAGCAGTTCGCGGCGGGGGAATGGCAATCAGCCCCAGCATTTT | CASSSRRGNGNQPQHF
TRBJ2-5 | TRBV18 | . | . | TGTGCCAGCTCACCACAGGGGTACCAAGAGACCCAGTACTTC | CASSPQGYQETQYF
TRBJ1-5 | TRBV6-6 | . | . | TGTGCCAGCAGCCCCCTCGACAAGGGGATCTATCAGCCCCAGCATTTT | CASSPLDKGIYQPQHF
TRBJ1-1 | TRBV7-9 | . | . | TGTGCCAGCAGCTTAAGGGAGGGTGGCACTGAAGCTTTCTTT | CASSLREGGTEAFF
TRBJ2-1 | TRBV19 | TRBD2 | . | TGTGCCAGTAGTCTGAGACTAGCGGGGGGCCCCCTGGAGCAGTTCTTC | CASSLRLAGGPLEQFF
TRBJ2-3 | TRBV5-1 | . | . | TGCGCCAGCAGCTCTGCAACTACTAGCACAGATACGCAGTATTTT | CASSSATTSTDTQYF
TRBJ1-1 | TRBV5-4 | . | . | TGTGCCAGCAGCCTGCAGGAGGGCACTGAAGCTTTCTTT | CASSLQEGTEAFF
TRBJ2-5 | TRBV7-2 | . | . | TGTGCCAGCAGCTTCGGGGGGCCTGGGGAGACCCAGTACTTC | CASSFGGPGETQYF
TRBJ2-1 | TRBV2 | TRBD2 | . | TGTGCCAGCAGCCGAACTAGCGGGGAGGTTCCCCTCTTC | CASSRTSGEVPLF
TRBJ1-2 | TRBV18 | . | . | TGTGCCAGCTCACAAAGCGGGGACTCAAGTTGGGGCTACACCTTC | CASSQSGDSSWGYTF
TRBJ1-5 | TRBV7-2 | . | . | TGTGCCAGCAGCACCCAGAAGGGGAGCAATCAGCCCCAGCATTTT | CASSTQKGSNQPQHF
TRBJ1-1 | TRBV19 | TRBD1 | . | TGTGCCAGTAGTATGACAGGGGAATGGAACACTGAAGCTTTCTTT | CASSMTGEWNTEAFF
TRBJ1-6 | TRBV5-1 | . | . | TGCGCCAGCAGCTTGGCCCAGGGAATGAATTCACCCCTCCACTTT | CASSLAQGMNSPLHF
TRBJ1-3 | TRBV7-9 | . | few | TGTGCCAGCAGCCGCCTGCGGGGGGGCGGGGGCAGCTCTGGAAACACCATATATTTT | CASSRLRGGGGSSGNTIYF
TRBJ1-2 | TRBV2 | TRBD1 | . | TGTGCCAGCAGCGATGGAGGCCACTCGACAGGGGGGAATGGCTACACCTTC | CASSDGGHSTGGNGYTF
TRBJ2-7 | TRBV6-6 | . | . | TGTGCCAGCAGTGGCATTTGGGAGAAGCAGTACTTC | CASSGIWEKQYF
TRBJ1-4 | TRBV27 | . | . | TGTGCCAGCAGTTTACAGGGGACTAATGAAAAACTGTTTTTT | CASSLQGTNEKLFF
TRBJ2-5 | TRBV15 | TRBD2 | . | TGTGCCACCAGCAGTGCTAGACTAGCGGGGGGGTCGGGGGAGACCCAGTACTTC | CATSSARLAGGSGETQYF
TRBJ1-4 | TRBV7-2 | TRBD1 | few | TGTGCCAGCAGCTTAGAACAGGGGACGGGATACTCTAATGAAAAACTGTTTTTT | CASSLEQGTGYSNEKLFF